The next 22 T cell receptor beta chains were all read from a single sample in a study of T cell responses to AZD1222 COVID-19 vaccine. Method: immunoSEQ multiplex PCR; TCRdb's copy keeps in-frame clones and lacks some. The sample contains about 94,000 clones, about 85% of which appear only once. The sample was peripheral blood, taken 28 days after the second AZD1222 dose. These receptors were taken from an adult who received the AZD1222 COVID-19 vaccine.

This chain uses TRBV7-8 with TRBJ2-2; the D gene could be TRBD1 or TRBD2 (5 bases each). The V end was cut by 8 bases, the J end by 6 bases, with 13 bases between. Germline lookup yields CDR1 SGHVS and CDR2 FQNEAQ. There are 13 residues in the CDR3. In DNA form, the CDR3 reads TGTGCCAGCGAGGGGCTCTTTTCCGGGGAGCTGTTTTTT. Translation gives CASEGLFSGELFF.

The chain uses TRBV4-2 and TRBJ2-7; 9 bases agree with TRBD2. V was pared by 0 bases and J by 3 bases, with 12 bases of the junction left unmatched. The V gene's germline CDR1 is LGHNA and CDR2 YNFKEQ. The CDR3 extends over 18 amino acids. CDR3 in DNA: TGTGCCAGCAGCCAAGACTTAGCGGGGGCTTCAATGTTCTACGAGCAGTACTTC. This codes for CASSQDLAGASMFYEQYF.

The chain is built from TRBV7-2 and TRBJ2-1; D perhaps matches TRBD2 (5 bases). CDR1 and CDR2 from the germline V gene are SGHTA and FQGNSA. The V gene lost 5 bases and the J gene lost 7 bases, with 18 bases spanning the gap. The CDR3 consists of 15 residues. CDR3 amino acids: CASSDRPAPGNEQFF. The CDR3, as DNA: TGTGCCAGCAGCGATCGACCCGCTCCGGGGAATGAGCAGTTCTTC.

The V gene is TRBV7-2, the J gene TRBJ2-1; 9 positions agree with TRBD2. Germline values: CDR1 SGHTA, CDR2 FQGNSA. CDR3 length: 15 residues. J gave up 6 bases and V 4 bases, and 7 bases lay outside the gene matches. CDR3 sequence reads: CASSYDSGSSNEQFF. DNA of the CDR3: TGTGCCAGCAGCTACGATAGCGGGAGTAGCAATGAGCAGTTCTTC.

The chain has TRBV6-1 and TRBJ1-3, with 8 bases fitting TRBD1. CDR3 size: 20 residues. V gave up 2 bases and J gave up 0 bases; unmatched junction bases: 15. In germline, CDR1 is MNHNS, CDR2 SASEGT. CDR3 region: CASSERFLPGQGGSGNTIYF. The CDR3 bases are TGTGCCAGCAGTGAACGATTCCTACCCGGACAGGGTGGCTCTGGAAACACCATATATTTT.

The chain employs TRBV9 and TRBJ2-7; 8 bases agree with TRBD1. Germline V lookup: CDR1 SGDLS, CDR2 YYNGEE. V was pared by 3 bases and J by 6 bases, with 5 bases of the junction left unmatched. The length of the CDR3 is 13 residues. The CDR3 nucleotides are TGTGCCAGCAGCGGGACAGGGATAGGCGAGCAGTACTTC. This sequence encodes CASSGTGIGEQYF.

The rearrangement links TRBV9 to TRBJ2-1; TRBD1 matches at 9 bases. The germline gives CDR1 SGDLS, CDR2 YYNGEE. This CDR3 contains 14 residues. The V segment lost 3 bases and the J segment 9 bases; nucleotides outside the gene matches: 7. CDR3 sequence (DNA): TGTGCCAGCAGCGCGACAACAGGGGGCGGTGAGCAGTTCTTC. Its translation is CASSATTGGGEQFF. Variable domain in full (rest from reference TRBV9 and TRBJ2-1): DSGVTQTPKHLITATGQRVTLRCSPRSGDLSVYWYQQSLDQGLQFLIQYYNGEERAKGNILERFSAQQFPDLHSELNLSSLELGDSALYFCASSATTGGGEQFFGPGTRLTVL.

The V and J genes are TRBV28 and TRBJ2-1; 7 positions agree with TRBD2. Germline CDR1 reads MDHEN; CDR2 reads SYDVKM. The junction had 13 bases not matched to a gene; V was cut back by 2 bases and J by 0 bases. The CDR3 runs 19 residues. CDR3 DNA sequence: TGTGCCAGCAGTTTAGGGGTGGCAGGGAGGGGCTACTCCTACAATGAGCAGTTCTTC. It is translated as CASSLGVAGRGYSYNEQFF.

This chain links TRBV10-3 with TRBJ2-7, with TRBD1 identical over 8 bases. J lost 6 bases, V lost 7 bases, and 11 bases had no gene match. This CDR3 has 14 residues. CDR1 and CDR2 (germline): ENHRY, SYGVKD. CDR3 region: CAIKYGQGTSEQYF. CDR3 sequence (DNA): TGTGCCATCAAGTACGGACAGGGTACGTCCGAGCAGTACTTC.

The CDR3 DNA reads as TGTGCCAGCAGCTTAGAGACAGGGCGTCCAGATACGCAGTATTTT. Residues: CASSLETGRPDTQYF. The J gene is TRBJ2-3, the V gene TRBV7-2; 7 bases fit TRBD1. Trimming took 1 base from V and 4 from J; bases not matched to a gene: 5. Germline-derived CDR1 and CDR2 are SGHTA and FQGNSA. The CDR3 is 15 amino acids.

The chain recombines TRBV5-6 with TRBJ1-2, with a weak D call TRBD1 (5 bases). Germline V CDR1 and CDR2: SGHDT, YYEEEE. This CDR3 contains 12 residues. Trimming took 0 bases from V and 7 from J, leaving 7 bases between them. CDR3 DNA: TGTGCCAGCAGCTTGGTTACAGGTGGCTACACCTTC. As protein: CASSLVTGGYTF.

V and J are TRBV6-5 and TRBJ2-1, with D possibly matching TRBD2 (6 bases). The V end was cut by 4 bases, the J end by 6 bases, with 10 bases between. Germline CDR1 and CDR2: MNHEY and SVGAGI. The CDR3 has 13 amino acids. Here the CDR3 reads CASSFRDSNEQFF. CDR3 bases: TGTGCCAGCAGTTTCCGGGACTCCAATGAGCAGTTCTTC.

The chain combines TRBV5-8 with TRBJ2-7; either TRBD1 or TRBD2 may supply D (7 bases each). This CDR3 is built from 14 residues. Germline CDR1 SGHTS, CDR2 YDEGEE. V was cut by 4 bases and J by 3 bases, with 14 bases left in between. CDR3 sequence: CASSPRGGVYEQYF. For the CDR3, the DNA is TGTGCCAGCAGCCCCAGGGGGGGGGTCTACGAGCAGTACTTC.

The chain combines TRBV7-8 with TRBJ1-3; D may be TRBD1 (5 bases). Trimming stripped 4 bases from V and 0 bases from J, with 13 bases between. This CDR3 has 16 residues. The V gene's germline CDR1 is SGHVS and CDR2 FQNEAQ. Written as DNA, the CDR3 is TGTGCCAGCAGCTGGGACCCCCGGGGCTCTGGAAACACCATATATTTT. Translation: CASSWDPRGSGNTIYF.

The chain employs TRBV24-1 and TRBJ1-1, with no clear D. The CDR3 consists of 12 residues. V lost 7 bases and J 11 bases, leaving 16 bases between the germline ends. Germline CDR1 KGHDR, CDR2 SFDVKD. CDR3 DNA sequence: TGTGCCACCAGCGACGACGGGCGCACGGCTTTCTTT. As protein: CATSDDGRTAFF.

V gene TRBV20-1 combines with J gene TRBJ2-7; possibly TRBD1 for D (5 bases). CDR3 length equals 11 residues. Germline values: CDR1 DFQATT, CDR2 SNEGSKA (reference sequence). Trimming left V 1 base short and J 7 bases short, with 8 bases between. In DNA form, the CDR3 reads TGCAGTGCTAGAGGGACACCGGAGCAGTACTTC. Its translation: CSARGTPEQYF.

This chain joins TRBV7-9 and TRBJ2-7; D possibly matches TRBD1 or TRBD2 (5 bases each). V was shortened by 3 bases and J by 4 bases, with 10 bases between the two germline ends. This CDR3 is built from 13 residues. Germline CDR1 and CDR2: SEHNR and FQNEAQ (reference sequence). The CDR3 here is CASSLPGRYEQYF. The CDR3 DNA is TGTGCCAGCAGCTTGCCGGGACGTTACGAGCAGTACTTC. Full variable domain (outside the CDR3, taken from reference TRBV7-9 and TRBJ2-7): DTGVSQNPRHKITKRGQNVTFRCDPISEHNRLYWYRQTLGQGPEFLTYFQNEAQLEKSRLLSDRFSAERPKGSFSTLEIQRTEQGDSAMYLCASSLPGRYEQYFGPGTRLTVT.

The chain uses TRBV14 and TRBJ2-3; no clear D. The V end lost 3 bases, the J end lost 7 bases, and 8 bases lay between the germline ends. The germline CDR1 and CDR2 sequences are SGHDN and FVKESK. This CDR3 is built from 12 residues. The CDR3 bases are TGTGCCAGCAGCCAGTCGACGTATACGCAGTATTTT. It codes for CASSQSTYTQYF.

Remarks on this clone: Other DNA variants within this sample encode the same CDR3. This sequence joins TRBV12-3 or TRBV12-4 and TRBJ2-7, with D unresolved. This CDR3 has 11 amino acids. The ends were cut back, 3 bases at V and 4 bases at J, with 4 bases in the middle. In nucleotides, the CDR3 is TGTGCCAGCAGTTTTTCTTACGAGCAGTACTTC. Protein: CASSFSYEQYF.

Worth noting for this clone: This CDR3 fails to terminate in the conserved phenylalanine or tryptophan, so it likely reflects a read error. The DNA is left out, because the CDR3 cannot be placed on it with certainty; the CDR3 is given as TCRdb lists it. This sequence joins TRBV21-1 and TRBJ1-1. TRBV21-1 counts as a pseudogene. A total of 9 residues make up the CDR3, ends included. CDR3 sequence: CASTPLRRG.

The gene calls are TRBV9 and TRBJ2-7, with TRBD1 identical over 11 bases. This CDR3 region has 14 residues. The junction had 4 bases not matched to a gene; V was cut back by 4 bases and J by 4 bases. The germline gives CDR1 SGDLS, CDR2 YYNGEE. The CDR3 DNA reads as TGTGCCAGCAGCCCTTGGGACAGGGGGTACGAGCAGTACTTC. Protein: CASSPWDRGYEQYF.

This chain links TRBV10-2 with TRBJ1-6; no reliable D call. Per germline, CDR1 WSHSY and CDR2 SAAADI. The CDR3 covers 13 residues. V lost 0 bases and J lost 10, with 7 bases in between. The chain's CDR3 is CASSESLGSPLHF. In DNA form, the CDR3 reads TGCGCCAGCAGTGAGTCCTTGGGCTCACCCCTCCACTTT.